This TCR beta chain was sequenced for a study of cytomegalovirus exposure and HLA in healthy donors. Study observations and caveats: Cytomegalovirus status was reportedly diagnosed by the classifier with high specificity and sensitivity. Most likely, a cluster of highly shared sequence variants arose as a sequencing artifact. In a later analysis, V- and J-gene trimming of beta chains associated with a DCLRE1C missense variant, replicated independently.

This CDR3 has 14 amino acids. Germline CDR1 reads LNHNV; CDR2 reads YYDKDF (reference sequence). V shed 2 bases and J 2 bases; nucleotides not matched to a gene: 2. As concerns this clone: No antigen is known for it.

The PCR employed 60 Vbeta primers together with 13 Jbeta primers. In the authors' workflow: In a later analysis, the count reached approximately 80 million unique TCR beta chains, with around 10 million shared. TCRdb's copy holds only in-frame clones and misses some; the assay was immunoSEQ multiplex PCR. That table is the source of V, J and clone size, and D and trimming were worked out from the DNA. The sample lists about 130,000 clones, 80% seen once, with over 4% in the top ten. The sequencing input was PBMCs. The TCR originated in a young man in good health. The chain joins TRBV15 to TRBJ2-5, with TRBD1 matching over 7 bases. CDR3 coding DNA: TGTGCCACCAGCAGACGGGGACAGCAAGAGACCCAGTACTTC. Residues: CATSRRGQQETQYF.